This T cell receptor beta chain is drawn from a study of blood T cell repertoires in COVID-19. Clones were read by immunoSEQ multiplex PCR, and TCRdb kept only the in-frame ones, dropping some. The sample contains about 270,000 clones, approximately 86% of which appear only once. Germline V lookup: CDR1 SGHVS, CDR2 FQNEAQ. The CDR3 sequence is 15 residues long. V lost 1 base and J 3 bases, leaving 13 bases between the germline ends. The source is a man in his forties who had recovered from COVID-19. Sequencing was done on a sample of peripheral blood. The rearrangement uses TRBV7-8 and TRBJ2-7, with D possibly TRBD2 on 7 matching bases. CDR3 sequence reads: CASSLGGGLGYEQYF. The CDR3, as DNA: TGTGCCAGCAGCTTAGGGGGGGGGCTCGGCTACGAGCAGTACTTC.